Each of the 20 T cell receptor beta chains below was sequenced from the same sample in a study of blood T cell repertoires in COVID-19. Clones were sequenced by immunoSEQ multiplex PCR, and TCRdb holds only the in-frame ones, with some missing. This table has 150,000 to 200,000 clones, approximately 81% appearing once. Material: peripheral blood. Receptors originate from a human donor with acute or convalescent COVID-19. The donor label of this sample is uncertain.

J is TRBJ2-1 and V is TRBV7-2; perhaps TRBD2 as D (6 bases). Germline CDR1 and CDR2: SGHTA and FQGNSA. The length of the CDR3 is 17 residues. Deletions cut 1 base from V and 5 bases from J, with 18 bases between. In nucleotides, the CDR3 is TGTGCCAGCAGCTTAGATTTATTGCGGGGCAGGAACAATGAGCAGTTCTTC. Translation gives CASSLDLLRGRNNEQFF.

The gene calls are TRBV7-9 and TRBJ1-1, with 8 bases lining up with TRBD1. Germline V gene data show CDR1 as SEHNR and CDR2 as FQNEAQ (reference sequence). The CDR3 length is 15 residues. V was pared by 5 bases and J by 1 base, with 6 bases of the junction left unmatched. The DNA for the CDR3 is TGTGCCAGCAGCCTCCCCGGGACAGGGAACACTGAAGCTTTCTTT. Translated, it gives CASSLPGTGNTEAFF.

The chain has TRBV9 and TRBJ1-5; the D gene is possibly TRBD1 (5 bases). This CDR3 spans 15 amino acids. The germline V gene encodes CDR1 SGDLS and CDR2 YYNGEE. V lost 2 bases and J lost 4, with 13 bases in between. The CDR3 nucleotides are TGTGCCAGCAGCGTTACAGGTCTACCGAATCAGCCCCAGCATTTT. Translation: CASSVTGLPNQPQHF.

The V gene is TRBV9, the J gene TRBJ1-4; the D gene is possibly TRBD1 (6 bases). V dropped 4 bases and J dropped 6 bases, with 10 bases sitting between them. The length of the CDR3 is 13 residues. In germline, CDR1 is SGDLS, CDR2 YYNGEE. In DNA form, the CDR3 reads TGTGCCAGCAGCCCCTGGACAGATGAAAAACTGTTTTTT. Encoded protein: CASSPWTDEKLFF.

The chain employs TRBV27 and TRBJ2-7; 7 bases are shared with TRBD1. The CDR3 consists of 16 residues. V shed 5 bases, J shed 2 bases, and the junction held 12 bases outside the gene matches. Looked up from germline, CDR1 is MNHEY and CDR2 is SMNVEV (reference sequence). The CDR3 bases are TGTGCCAGCAGTAAGTTACAGGGGTCCTATGCCTACGAGCAGTACTTC. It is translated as CASSKLQGSYAYEQYF.

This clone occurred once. The CDR3 region is CASSKGQGDYGYTF. CDR3 nucleotide sequence: TGTGCCAGCAGCAAGGGACAGGGGGACTATGGCTACACCTTC. J is TRBJ1-2 and V is TRBV21-1; the table's D call of TRBD1 was not tested on the DNA. TRBV21-1 constitutes a pseudogene. The CDR3 is 14 amino acids.

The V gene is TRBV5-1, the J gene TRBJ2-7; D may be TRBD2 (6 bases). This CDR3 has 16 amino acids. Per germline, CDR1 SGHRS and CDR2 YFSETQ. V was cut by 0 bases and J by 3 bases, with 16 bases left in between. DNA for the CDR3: TGCGCCAGCAGCTTGGTGGGGGGAGGCGGGTTCTACGAGCAGTACTTC. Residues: CASSLVGGGGFYEQYF.

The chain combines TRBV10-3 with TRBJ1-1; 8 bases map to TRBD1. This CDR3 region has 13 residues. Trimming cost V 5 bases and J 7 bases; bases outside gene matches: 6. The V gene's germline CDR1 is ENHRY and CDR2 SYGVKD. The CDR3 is CAISPSGQGEAFF. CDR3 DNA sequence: TGTGCCATCAGTCCCTCCGGACAGGGTGAAGCTTTCTTT.

CDR3 residues: CASSDLPGTSGNTIYF. The CDR3 DNA reads TGTGCCAGCAGCGATTTGCCCGGGACTTCAGGAAACACCATATATTTT. The V and J genes are TRBV7-2 and TRBJ1-3, with a possible D match to TRBD1 (5 bases). This CDR3 spans 16 amino acids. From germline, CDR1 is SGHTA and CDR2 FQGNSA. Trimming removed 5 bases at V and 4 bases at J, with 18 bases between. The variable domain in full, completed from reference TRBV7-2 and TRBJ1-3, reads GAGVSQSPSNKVTEKGKDVELRCDPISGHTALYWYRQSLGQGLEFLIYFQGNSAPDKSGLPSDRFSAERTGGSVSTLTIQRTQQEDSAVYLCASSDLPGTSGNTIYFGEGSWLTVV.

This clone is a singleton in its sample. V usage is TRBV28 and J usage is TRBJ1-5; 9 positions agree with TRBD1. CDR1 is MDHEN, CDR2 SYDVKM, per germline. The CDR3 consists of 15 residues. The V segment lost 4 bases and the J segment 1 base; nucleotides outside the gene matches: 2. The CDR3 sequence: CASSSTGGSNQPQHF. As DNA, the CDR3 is TGTGCCAGCAGTTCCACAGGGGGCAGCAATCAGCCCCAGCATTTT. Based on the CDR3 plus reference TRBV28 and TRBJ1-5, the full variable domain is DVKVTQSSRYLVKRTGEKVFLECVQDMDHENMFWYRQDPGLGLRLIYFSYDVKMKEKGDIPEGYSVSREKKERFSLILESASTNQTSMYLCASSSTGGSNQPQHFGDGTRLSIL.

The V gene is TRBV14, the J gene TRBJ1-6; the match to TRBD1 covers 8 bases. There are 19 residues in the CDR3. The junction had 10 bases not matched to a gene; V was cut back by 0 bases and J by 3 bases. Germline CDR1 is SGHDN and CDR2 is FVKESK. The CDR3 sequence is CASSQDLGAGGFYNSPLHF. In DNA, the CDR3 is TGTGCCAGCAGCCAAGATCTGGGGGCAGGGGGCTTCTATAATTCACCCCTCCACTTT.

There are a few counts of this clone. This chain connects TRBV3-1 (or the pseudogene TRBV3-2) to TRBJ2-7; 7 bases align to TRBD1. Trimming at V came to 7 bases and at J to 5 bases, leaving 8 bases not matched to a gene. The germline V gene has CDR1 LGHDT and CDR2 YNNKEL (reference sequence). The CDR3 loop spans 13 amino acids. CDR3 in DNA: TGTGCCAGCACGGGACAGAGGCGTCACGAGCAGTACTTC. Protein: CASTGQRRHEQYF.

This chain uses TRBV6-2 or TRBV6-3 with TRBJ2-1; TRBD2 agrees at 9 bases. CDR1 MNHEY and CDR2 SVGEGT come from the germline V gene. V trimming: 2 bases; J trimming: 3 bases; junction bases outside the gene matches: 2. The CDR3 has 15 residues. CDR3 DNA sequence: TGTGCCAGCAGTTACGCGCGGGGGGGCTACAATGAGCAGTTCTTC. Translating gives CASSYARGGYNEQFF.

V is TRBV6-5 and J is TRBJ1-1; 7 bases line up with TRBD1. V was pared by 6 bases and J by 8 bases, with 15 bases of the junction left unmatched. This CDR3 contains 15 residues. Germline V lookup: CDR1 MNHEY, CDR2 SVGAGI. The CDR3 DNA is TGTGCCAGCAGCCGATTCCGGGACAGCCTATCCGAAGCTTTCTTT. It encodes CASSRFRDSLSEAFF.

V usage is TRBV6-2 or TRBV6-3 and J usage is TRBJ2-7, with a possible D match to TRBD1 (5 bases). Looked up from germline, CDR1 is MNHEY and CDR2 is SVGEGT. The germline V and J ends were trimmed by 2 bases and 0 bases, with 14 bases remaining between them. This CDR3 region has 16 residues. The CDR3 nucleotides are TGTGCCAGCAGTTACGATACAGGTGGGGTCTCCTACGAGCAGTACTTC. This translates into CASSYDTGGVSYEQYF.

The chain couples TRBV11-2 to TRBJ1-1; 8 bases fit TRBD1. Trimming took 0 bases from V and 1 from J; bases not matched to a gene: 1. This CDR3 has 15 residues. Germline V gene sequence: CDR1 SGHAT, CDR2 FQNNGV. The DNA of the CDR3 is TGTGCCAGCAGCTTAGAAGACAGGGGGAACACTGAAGCTTTCTTT. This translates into CASSLEDRGNTEAFF.

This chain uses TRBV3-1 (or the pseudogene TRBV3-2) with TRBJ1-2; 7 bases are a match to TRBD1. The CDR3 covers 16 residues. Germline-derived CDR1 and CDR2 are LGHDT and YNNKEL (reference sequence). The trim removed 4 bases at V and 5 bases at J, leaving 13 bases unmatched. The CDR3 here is CASSLTGSPPWYGYTF. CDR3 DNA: TGTGCCAGCAGCCTGACAGGGTCCCCCCCCTGGTATGGCTACACCTTC.

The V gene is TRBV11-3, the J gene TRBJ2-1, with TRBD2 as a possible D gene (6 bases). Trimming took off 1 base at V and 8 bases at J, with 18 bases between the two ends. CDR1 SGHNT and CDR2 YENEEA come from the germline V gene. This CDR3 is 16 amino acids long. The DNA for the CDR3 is TGTGCCAGCAGCTTAGTGGGTGGCCAAGGAGGGGATGAGCAGTTCTTC. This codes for CASSLVGGQGGDEQFF.

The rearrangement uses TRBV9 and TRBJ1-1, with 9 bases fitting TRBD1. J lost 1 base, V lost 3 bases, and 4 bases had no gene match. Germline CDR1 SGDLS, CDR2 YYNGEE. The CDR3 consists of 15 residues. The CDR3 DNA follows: TGTGCCAGCAGCGACCGGACAGGGGCGAACACTGAAGCTTTCTTT. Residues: CASSDRTGANTEAFF.

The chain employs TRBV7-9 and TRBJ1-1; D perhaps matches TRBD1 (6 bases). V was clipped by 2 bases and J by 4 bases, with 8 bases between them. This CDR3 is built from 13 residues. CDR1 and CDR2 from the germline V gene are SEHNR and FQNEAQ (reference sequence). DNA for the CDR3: TGTGCCAGCAGCTTAAGGGGGGGCACTGAAGCTTTCTTT. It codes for CASSLRGGTEAFF.